This T cell receptor (beta chain) emerged from a study of preoperative IRX-2 immunotherapy in early breast cancer. The treatment denotes: preoperative locoregional IRX-2 cytokine immunotherapy. Preoperative locoregional IRX-2 cytokine immunotherapy was tested in the phase Ib source study. TCRdb's table, derived via immunoSEQ multiplex PCR, lists solely in-frame clones and lacks some. The sample has about 67,000 clones; around 94% are singletons. This receptor was taken from a human donor with breast cancer. This specimen was collected from a patient treated with IRX-2 immunotherapy.

CDR3 sequence reads: CASSNEKLFF. In DNA form, the CDR3 reads TGTGCCAGCAGTAATGAAAAACTGTTTTTT. This chain connects TRBV7-9 to TRBJ1-4; D gene ambiguous. Trimming left V 6 bases short and J 4 bases short, with 0 bases between. The CDR3 consists of 10 residues. Per germline, CDR1 SEHNR and CDR2 FQNEAQ (reference sequence).